A selection of T cell receptor beta chains follows, all from one sample in a study of T cells in Graves' hyperthyroidism and ophthalmopathy. TCRdb re-called the multiplex PCR reads through MiXCR, storing one row per CDR3 protein. Of around 440,000 distinct CDR3 sequences listed, 15% to 19% were seen once; the top ten hold around 7.3%. Source material: blood. The receptors here all came from a woman younger than 35 with Graves' hyperthyroidism. Each CDR3 is given with its conserved first and last residue. The D gene is left open where the match is weak. For some rows the clone size is stated as once, few or many, or as a class when expanded; others skip it.

v_call	d_call	clone_size	j_call	cdr3_aa	cdr3_nt
TRBV27	-	few	TRBJ1-2	CASSLQPPGPNGYTF	TGTGCCAGCAGTTTACAACCCCCGGGGCCAAATGGCTACACCTTC
TRBV6-5	-	many	TRBJ2-1	CASSYSRGSDEQFF	TGTGCCAGCAGTTACAGTCGTGGTTCGGATGAGCAGTTCTTC
TRBV20-1	TRBD2	-	TRBJ2-7	CSARGGGPPSYEQYF	TGCAGTGCTAGAGGGGGGGGTCCCCCCTCCTACGAGCAGTACTTC
TRBV29-1	-	many	TRBJ1-2	CSVDANYGYTF	TGCAGCGTTGACGCCAACTATGGCTACACCTTC
TRBV5-6	TRBD2	many	TRBJ2-3	CASSPLAGVTTDTQYF	TGTGCCAGCAGCCCCCTAGCGGGGGTTACCACAGATACGCAGTATTTT
TRBV5-1	-	many	TRBJ2-3	CASSLAPVSHTDTQYF	TGCGCCAGCAGCTTGGCCCCGGTCAGCCACACAGATACGCAGTATTTT
TRBV7-2	TRBD1	-	TRBJ2-1	CASSSQRGLGPAEQFF	TGTGCCAGCAGCTCCCAAAGGGGGCTTGGCCCCGCTGAGCAGTTCTTC
TRBV20-1	-	many	TRBJ2-3	CSALALGPLYDTQYF	TGCAGTGCCCTAGCCCTGGGGCCCCTTTACGATACGCAGTATTTT
TRBV24-1	TRBD1	few	TRBJ2-1	CATSDTGVINEQFF	TGTGCCACCAGTGACACAGGGGTGATAAATGAGCAGTTCTTC
TRBV3-1	-	many	TRBJ2-3	CASSHNLGVDTQYF	TGTGCCAGCAGCCACAACCTCGGGGTCGATACGCAGTATTTT
TRBV11-3	-	many	TRBJ2-5	CASSRWAEETQYF	TGTGCCAGCAGCCGGTGGGCGGAAGAGACCCAGTACTTC
TRBV9	-	-	TRBJ2-7	CASSVEEGGWRRQGLYEQYF	TGTGCCAGCAGCGTAGAAGAGGGGGGGTGGAGGAGACAGGGGCTCTACGAGCAGTACTTC
TRBV20-1	-	-	TRBJ1-2	CSGMGGAAGYTF	TGCAGTGGGATGGGGGGGGCCGCGGGCTACACCTTC
TRBV9	-	-	TRBJ2-3	CASSVAGHGSSTDTQYF	TGTGCCAGCAGCGTAGCCGGACATGGTTCTAGCACAGATACGCAGTATTTT
TRBV12-3/TRBV12-4	-	many	TRBJ2-3	CASSLRAGVGDTQYF	TGTGCCAGCAGTTTACGAGCAGGGGTGGGAGATACGCAGTATTTT
TRBV3-1	TRBD1	many	TRBJ2-1	CASSPTGAYNEQFF	TGTGCCAGCAGCCCCACAGGGGCTTACAATGAGCAGTTCTTC
TRBV27	-	many	TRBJ2-7	CASSFGLLYEQYF	TGTGCCAGCAGTTTTGGGCTGCTATACGAGCAGTACTTC
TRBV19	-	many	TRBJ1-5	CASAAGGNQPQHF	TGTGCCAGTGCCGCCGGGGGGAATCAGCCCCAGCATTTT
TRBV12-5	-	few	TRBJ2-1	CASGLVKDSGPPYNEQFF	TGTGCTAGTGGTTTGGTAAAGGATAGCGGTCCTCCCTACAATGAGCAGTTCTTC
TRBV7-3	TRBD2	many	TRBJ2-7	CASSSLAGPYEQYF	TGTGCCAGCAGCTCTTTAGCGGGGCCCTACGAGCAGTACTTC
TRBV5-4	TRBD1	few	TRBJ1-4	CASSLRTGDEKLFF	TGTGCCAGCAGCTTGAGAACAGGGGACGAAAAACTGTTTTTT
TRBV5-1	-	once	TRBJ2-7	CASSLLPGPYEQYF	TGCGCCAGCAGCTTGTTACCTGGGCCCTACGAGCAGTACTTC
TRBV12-3/TRBV12-4	-	few	TRBJ1-3	CATRPGAGNTIYF	TGTGCCACCCGGCCGGGGGCTGGAAACACCATATATTTT
TRBV7-9	TRBD1	many	TRBJ2-7	CASSFRDRAREQYF	TGTGCCAGCAGCTTCCGGGACAGGGCCCGCGAGCAGTACTTC
TRBV6-1	-	-	TRBJ2-1	CASADGQAPNEQFF	TGTGCCAGTGCGGATGGGCAGGCACCCAATGAGCAGTTCTTC
TRBV11-2	TRBD1	-	TRBJ1-2	CASSFLSLWDRGPLPAQGSYGYTF	TGTGCCAGCAGCTTCTTGTCGCTCTGGGACAGGGGGCCACTCCCCGCCCAAGGGTCTTATGGCTACACCTTC
TRBV24-1	-	many	TRBJ2-1	CATSAVEALGQGEQFF	TGTGCCACCAGTGCCGTGGAGGCTTTGGGCCAGGGGGAGCAGTTCTTC
TRBV5-1	TRBD2	many	TRBJ2-3	CASSGTSGGLGTDTQYF	TGCGCCAGCAGTGGTACTAGCGGGGGTTTAGGCACAGATACGCAGTATTTT
TRBV7-2	-	few	TRBJ1-6	CASSLTTGSYNSPLHF	TGTGCCAGCAGCCTAACGACAGGCTCCTATAATTCACCCCTCCACTTT
TRBV12-3/TRBV12-4	TRBD2	many	TRBJ2-1	CASSGTSEYNEQFF	TGTGCCAGCAGTGGGACTAGCGAGTACAATGAGCAGTTCTTC
TRBV10-1	TRBD2	few	TRBJ2-7	CASSESLAGNEQYF	TGCGCCAGCAGTGAGAGTCTAGCGGGAAACGAGCAGTACTTC
TRBV28	-	many	TRBJ1-5	CASSSGQLGGQPQHF	TGTGCCAGCAGTTCCGGACAGTTGGGGGGCCAGCCCCAGCATTTT